The 13 T cell receptor beta chains given below trace back to one sample, sequenced in a study of Ad26.COV2.S vaccination and SARS-CoV-2 variants. Indicated treatment: roughly 19 received Ad26.COV2.S at low or high dose, single or two shots; five or six received placebo; per-sample allocation not given. On day 63 after the first injection, vaccine and placebo recipients gave samples. TCRdb's copy holds only in-frame clones and misses some; the assay was immunoSEQ multiplex PCR. The repertoire holds roughly 350,000 clones, with roughly 91% as singletons. The sample here was peripheral blood, taken in a trial of Ad26.COV2.S vaccine versus placebo. The receptors shown here come from a person between 18 and 65 years old who received the Ad26.COV2.S COVID-19 vaccine or a placebo.

The gene calls are TRBV5-1 and TRBJ1-1; TRBD1 is a possible D gene (6 bases). Deletions cut 4 bases from V and 1 base from J, with 8 bases between. Germline-derived CDR1 and CDR2 are SGHRS and YFSETQ. CDR3 length: 13 amino acids. CDR3 in DNA: TGCGCCAGCAGCACGACAGGGAACACTGAAGCTTTCTTT. This encodes CASSTTGNTEAFF. Full variable domain (missing parts from reference TRBV5-1 and TRBJ1-1): KAGVTQTPRYLIKTRGQQVTLSCSPISGHRSVSWYQQTPGQGLQFLFEYFSETQRNKGNFPGRFSGRQFSNSRSEMNVSTLELGDSALYLCASSTTGNTEAFFGQGTRLTVV.

The V and J genes are TRBV19 and TRBJ1-1; possibly TRBD1 for D (5 bases). CDR3 length: 14 amino acids. V dropped 2 bases and J dropped 4 bases, with 11 bases sitting between them. Germline CDR1 and CDR2: LNHDA and SQIVND (reference sequence). The CDR3 DNA reads as TGTGCCAGTAGTATAAGTATCGGGGGCACTGAAGCTTTCTTT. Translated, it gives CASSISIGGTEAFF.

The J gene is TRBJ2-1, the V gene TRBV19; 10 nucleotides agree with TRBD1. CDR1 is LNHDA, CDR2 SQIVND, per germline (reference sequence). The trim removed 5 bases at V and 4 bases at J, leaving 11 bases unmatched. There are 17 residues in the CDR3. CDR3 residues: CASSSPLGTGAYNEQFF. DNA of the CDR3: TGTGCCAGTAGTTCCCCTCTCGGGACAGGGGCGTACAATGAGCAGTTCTTC.

This CDR3 is CASSPPPRVEDYEQYF. As DNA, the CDR3 is TGCGCCAGCAGTCCGCCGCCCCGGGTCGAAGACTACGAGCAGTACTTC. The rearrangement uses TRBV23-1 and TRBJ2-7; D remains ambiguous. TRBV23-1 carries the ORF label, with uncertain function. The CDR3 runs to 16 residues. Trimming stripped 4 bases from V and 3 bases from J, with 19 bases between.

The chain carries TRBV28 and TRBJ2-7; 7 bases line up with TRBD1. The germline V gene encodes CDR1 MDHEN and CDR2 SYDVKM. CDR3 length equals 12 residues. With V trimmed by 6 bases and J by 4 bases, 3 bases remained unmatched. Here the CDR3 reads CASRRQGYEQYF. In nucleotides, the CDR3 is TGTGCCAGCAGGAGACAGGGATACGAGCAGTACTTC.

This chain joins TRBV7-6 and TRBJ2-2, with D uncertain. Germline V gives CDR1 SGHVS, CDR2 FNYEAQ. V was trimmed by 4 bases and J by 4 bases, leaving 7 bases between them. This CDR3 spans 13 amino acids. CDR3 DNA sequence: TGTGCCAGCAGCTCGGCCGGCACCGGGGAGCTGTTTTTT. The encoded protein is CASSSAGTGELFF.

The V and J genes are TRBV30 and TRBJ1-2, with 7 nucleotides matching TRBD1. The germline V gene encodes CDR1 GTSNPN and CDR2 SVGIG (reference sequence). The V gene end was trimmed by 3 bases and the J gene end by 4 bases; junction bases not matched to a gene: 11. CDR3 length: 15 residues. This CDR3 reads CAWSPQGDSLYGYTF. DNA of the CDR3: TGTGCCTGGAGCCCACAAGGGGACAGCCTCTATGGCTACACCTTC.

The rearrangement joins TRBV5-1 to TRBJ2-2, with D perhaps matching TRBD2 (6 bases). The CDR3 sequence is 17 residues long. Trimming cost V 2 bases and J 6 bases, with 20 bases left between them. Looked up from germline, CDR1 is SGHRS and CDR2 is YFSETQ. The CDR3 protein is CASSLSKGLPSAGELFF. The CDR3, as DNA: TGCGCCAGCAGCTTAAGTAAGGGACTTCCGAGCGCCGGGGAGCTGTTTTTT.

This clone was seen only once. This chain links TRBV5-6 with TRBJ2-1, with D possibly being TRBD2 (6 bases). V shed 0 bases and J shed 3 bases, with 10 bases lying between them. The V gene's germline CDR1 is SGHDT and CDR2 YYEEEE. The CDR3 extends over 15 amino acids. The CDR3, as DNA: TGTGCCAGCAGCTTGGGCGGGACTCGCTACAATGAGCAGTTCTTC. It encodes CASSLGGTRYNEQFF.

This chain links TRBV10-3 with TRBJ2-7; D ambiguous. Trimming pared 7 bases from V and 3 bases from J, leaving 13 bases between. The CDR3 covers 13 residues. Germline V CDR1 and CDR2: ENHRY, SYGVKD. DNA of the CDR3: TGTGCCATCAAAGGCTCAGCCAACTACGAGCAGTACTTC. Protein sequence: CAIKGSANYEQYF.

The chain joins TRBV18 to TRBJ1-3; D not certain. The germline CDR1 and CDR2 sequences are KGHSH and LQKENI. V lost 3 bases to trimming and J lost 0 bases, with 12 bases between them. The CDR3 covers 16 residues. DNA for the CDR3: TGTGCCAGCTCACCTGACGCCGGGCTCTCTGGAAACACCATATATTTT. It codes for CASSPDAGLSGNTIYF. Based on the CDR3 plus reference TRBV18 and TRBJ1-3, the full variable domain is NAGVMQNPRHLVRRRGQEARLRCSPMKGHSHVYWYRQLPEEGLKFMVYLQKENIIDESGMPKERFSAEFPKEGPSILRIQQVVRGDSAAYFCASSPDAGLSGNTIYFGEGSWLTVV.

This chain links TRBV7-6 with TRBJ2-1; 8 bases agree with TRBD1. Unmatched junction bases numbered 4, after V lost 4 bases and J lost 5 bases. The germline V gene has CDR1 SGHVS and CDR2 FNYEAQ. This CDR3 comprises 14 residues. DNA for the CDR3: TGTGCCAGCAGCTCCGAGACAGGGGACAATGAGCAGTTCTTC. This translates into CASSSETGDNEQFF. The complete variable domain, with remaining parts taken from reference TRBV7-6 and TRBJ2-1, reads GAGVSQSPRYKVTKRGQDVALRCDPISGHVSLYWYRQALGQGPEFLTYFNYEAQQDKSGLPNDRFSAERPEGSISTLTIQRTEQRDSAMYRCASSSETGDNEQFFGPGTRLTVL.

This rearrangement joins TRBV14 to TRBJ2-2; D tentatively fits TRBD1 or TRBD2 (6 bases each). V lost 2 bases to trimming and J lost 4 bases, with 14 bases between them. CDR1 is SGHDN and CDR2 is FVKESK in the germline V gene. The CDR3 totals 16 residues. This CDR3 reads CASSQYGGAGTGELFF. Written as DNA, the CDR3 is TGTGCCAGCAGCCAATACGGGGGCGCGGGCACCGGGGAGCTGTTTTTT.